The 32 T cell receptor beta chains listed next were all sequenced from one sample in a study of blood T cell repertoires in COVID-19. TCRdb keeps only in-frame clones here, not all; method: immunoSEQ multiplex PCR. The data show hundreds of thousands of clones, around 88% seen once. The source material was PBMCs or T cells enriched from blood (not recorded which). Source of these receptors: a woman aged 45-65 years who had recovered from COVID-19.

This clone was counted only a few times. CDR3 amino acids: CASSVGTNINSPLHF. Here the CDR3 DNA reads TGTGCCAGCAGCGTAGGGACAAACATTAATTCACCCCTCCACTTT. The gene calls are TRBV9 and TRBJ1-6; maybe TRBD1 (5 bases). Between the trimmed V and J ends, which lost 0 bases and 6 bases, there was a span of 10 bases. CDR1 and CDR2 from the germline V gene are SGDLS and YYNGEE. The CDR3 consists of 15 residues.

The CDR3 spells CASSLPLAGDTDTQYF. The DNA for the CDR3 is TGTGCCAGCAGCCTCCCCCTAGCGGGGGACACAGATACGCAGTATTTT. The V gene is TRBV7-2, the J gene TRBJ2-3; 10 bases align to TRBD2. Germline CDR1 and CDR2: SGHTA and FQGNSA. CDR3 length equals 16 residues. Trimming removed 5 bases from V and 2 bases from J; junction bases left unmatched: 7.

The chain has TRBV7-9 and TRBJ2-1; D gene uncertain. The CDR3 has 12 amino acids. V dropped 1 base and J dropped 14 bases, with 12 bases sitting between them. Germline-derived CDR1 and CDR2 are SEHNR and FQNEAQ (reference sequence). The CDR3 loop reads CASSLVGLEEFF. The CDR3 nucleotides are TGTGCCAGCAGCTTAGTTGGCCTAGAGGAGTTCTTC. Complete variable domain (other parts from reference TRBV7-9 and TRBJ2-1): DTGVSQNPRHKITKRGQNVTFRCDPISEHNRLYWYRQTLGQGPEFLTYFQNEAQLEKSRLLSDRFSAERPKGSFSTLEIQRTEQGDSAMYLCASSLVGLEEFFGPGTRLTVL.

The chain links TRBV11-1 to TRBJ1-4; no reliable D call. The CDR3 totals 15 residues. CDR1 is SGHAT and CDR2 is FQDESV in the germline V gene (reference sequence). The V end lost 1 base, the J end lost 4 bases, and 10 bases lay between the germline ends. The CDR3 DNA reads TGTGCCAGCAGCTTAGGTGGACGGGATAATGAAAAACTGTTTTTT. Translating it yields CASSLGGRDNEKLFF. Variable domain in full (rest from reference TRBV11-1 and TRBJ1-4): EAEVAQSPRYKITEKSQAVAFWCDPISGHATLYWYRQILGQGPELLVQFQDESVVDDSQLPKDRFSAERLKGVDSTLKIQPAELGDSAMYLCASSLGGRDNEKLFFGSGTQLSVL.

V usage is TRBV7-3 and J usage is TRBJ2-3; 11 bases agree with TRBD2. CDR3 size: 16 residues. V shed 2 bases and J 7 bases; nucleotides not matched to a gene: 8. In germline, CDR1 is SGHTA, CDR2 FQGTGA. DNA of the CDR3: TGTGCCAGCAGCTTAGGTCCTAGCGGGGGGAGTTATACGCAGTATTTT. Translation gives CASSLGPSGGSYTQYF.

The rearrangement links TRBV18 to TRBJ2-7; the D gene is possibly TRBD2 (5 bases). There are 13 residues in the CDR3. Per the germline V gene, CDR1 is KGHSH and CDR2 is LQKENI. Trimming took 0 bases from V and 2 from J, leaving 5 bases between them. In nucleotides, the CDR3 is TGTGCCAGCTCACCACCCGGGGCCTACGAGCAGTACTTC. Its translation: CASSPPGAYEQYF.

This clone was counted a single time. V usage is TRBV3-1 (or the pseudogene TRBV3-2) and J usage is TRBJ2-3; the match to TRBD2 covers 11 bases. CDR1 is LGHDT and CDR2 is YNNKEL in the germline V gene (reference sequence). The CDR3 sequence is 18 residues long. V was clipped by 3 bases and J by 5 bases; unmatched bases: 13. CDR3 sequence: CASSQASFSGGALDTQYF. CDR3 in DNA: TGTGCCAGCAGCCAGGCCTCCTTTAGCGGGGGGGCTCTAGATACGCAGTATTTT.

The V call is TRBV28, the J call TRBJ2-3; weak D call: TRBD2 (6 bases). The V gene's germline CDR1 is MDHEN and CDR2 SYDVKM. This CDR3 is 13 amino acids long. With 5 bases removed from V and 1 base from J, the gap between germline ends came to 7 bases. As DNA, the CDR3 is TGTGCCAGCAGTCCTAGCGGCACAGATACGCAGTATTTT. This codes for CASSPSGTDTQYF.

The table lists this clone with a few counts. The rearrangement uses TRBV19 and TRBJ1-1, with D possibly TRBD1 on 5 matching bases. The germline V gene has CDR1 LNHDA and CDR2 SQIVND (reference sequence). The CDR3 totals 16 residues. Trimming removed 2 bases at V and 6 bases at J, with 19 bases between. This CDR3 reads CASSIRSGAAYAEAFF. In DNA, the CDR3 is TGTGCCAGTAGTATACGAAGCGGGGCGGCGTACGCTGAAGCTTTCTTT.

J is TRBJ2-7 and V is TRBV6-2 or TRBV6-3; D is ambiguous. CDR3 size: 15 residues. V gave up 6 bases and J gave up 2 bases, with 17 bases separating them. Germline CDR1 reads MNHEY; CDR2 reads SVGEGT. The CDR3 DNA follows: TGTGCCAGCAGCCAGACCAGGAACTTTCCCTACGAGCAGTACTTC. Encoded protein: CASSQTRNFPYEQYF.

This clone was seen a few times. CDR3 bases: TGTGCCAGCAGCCCCAAGGGGGACAGGGTAGGAACTGAAGCTTTCTTT. Translating gives CASSPKGDRVGTEAFF. V gene TRBV11-3 combines with J gene TRBJ1-1, with 9 bases identical to TRBD1. CDR3 length equals 16 residues. Germline loops: CDR1 SGHNT, CDR2 YENEEA. The V gene end was trimmed by 5 bases and the J gene end by 5 bases; junction bases not matched to a gene: 12.

As DNA, the CDR3 is TGTGCCAGCAGACCCGGCTATCGGGGGACAGGGGGGGAAAAACTGTTTTTT. Its protein product is CASRPGYRGTGGEKLFF. The chain carries TRBV27 and TRBJ1-4, with 11 bases aligning to TRBD1. This CDR3 contains 17 residues. Germline V CDR1 and CDR2: MNHEY, SMNVEV (reference sequence). The junction had 14 bases not matched to a gene; V was cut back by 6 bases and J by 8 bases.

The chain recombines TRBV7-2 with TRBJ2-1; 8 bases agree with TRBD2. Germline values: CDR1 SGHTA, CDR2 FQGNSA. The CDR3 spans 13 residues. V shed 1 base, J shed 15 bases, and the junction held 8 bases outside the gene matches. The chain's CDR3 is CASSLGGREVGFF. In DNA, the CDR3 is TGTGCCAGCAGCTTAGGTGGGCGGGAGGTTGGGTTCTTC.

This clone was seen many times. The chain links TRBV6-4 to TRBJ2-1, with 8 bases fitting TRBD2. V lost 0 bases and J lost 5; bases outside the gene matches: 3. The V gene's germline CDR1 is MRHNA and CDR2 SNTAGT. This CDR3 spans 15 amino acids. CDR3 loop: CASSDSTGGHNEQFF. The DNA of the CDR3 is TGTGCCAGCAGTGACTCAACGGGGGGGCACAATGAGCAGTTCTTC.

This rearrangement joins TRBV27 to TRBJ1-2; 8 positions match TRBD1. J lost 5 bases, V lost 6 bases, and 5 bases had no gene match. The CDR3 runs 13 residues. Germline V gives CDR1 MNHEY, CDR2 SMNVEV (reference sequence). The CDR3 DNA follows: TGTGCCAGCAGACCGGGACAGGAATATGGCTACACCTTC. It is translated as CASRPGQEYGYTF.

The chain uses TRBV27 and TRBJ1-1, with 8 bases lining up with TRBD1. Germline CDR1 and CDR2: MNHEY and SMNVEV (reference sequence). The CDR3 extends over 14 amino acids. The J segment lost 5 bases and the V segment lost 6 bases, leaving 8 bases of the junction unmatched. The CDR3 DNA follows: TGTGCCAGCAGGGTTGGACAGGGAAATACTGAAGCTTTCTTT. Translating it yields CASRVGQGNTEAFF.

The rearrangement joins TRBV5-1 to TRBJ2-2; tentatively, D is TRBD2 (5 bases). Trimming pared 5 bases from V and 5 bases from J, leaving 19 bases between. In germline, CDR1 is SGHRS, CDR2 YFSETQ. There are 16 residues in the CDR3. The CDR3 DNA is TGCGCCAGCAGGTACACCGGGGAGTGGCGGACCGGGGAGCTGTTTTTT. It encodes CASRYTGEWRTGELFF.

The gene calls are TRBV27 and TRBJ2-7; TRBD1 might be the D (5 bases). The germline V gene encodes CDR1 MNHEY and CDR2 SMNVEV (reference sequence). The CDR3 has 11 residues. The V gene lost 2 bases and the J gene lost 6 bases, with 5 bases spanning the gap. The CDR3 coding sequence is TGTGCCAGCAGTTTAAGGGGCGAGCAGTACTTC. This gives the protein CASSLRGEQYF.

This clone is a singleton in its sample. The CDR3 DNA reads as TGCGCCAGCAGGTTACTCTCTGGGGCCAACGTCCTGACTTTC. This codes for CASRLLSGANVLTF. The rearrangement uses TRBV4-3 and TRBJ2-6, with D unresolved. CDR1 is LGHNA, CDR2 YSLEER, per germline. V dropped 6 bases and J dropped 0 bases, with 6 bases sitting between them. This CDR3 is built from 14 residues.

This chain links TRBV4-3 with TRBJ1-6, with a weak D call TRBD1 (6 bases). V dropped 0 bases and J dropped 12 bases, with 18 bases sitting between them. The CDR3 runs 16 residues. Germline CDR1 is LGHNA and CDR2 is YSLEER. The CDR3 DNA reads as TGCGCCAGCAGCCAAGAAGGGGGATGGGGCAGGGAACCCCTCCACTTT. This codes for CASSQEGGWGREPLHF.

The V and J genes are TRBV29-1 and TRBJ1-3; D is ambiguous. Trimming stripped 4 bases from V and 4 bases from J, with 11 bases between. Germline CDR1 reads SQVTM; CDR2 reads ANQGSEA. The CDR3 runs to 13 residues. CDR3: CSVVLNAGNTIYF. CDR3 bases: TGCAGCGTTGTGCTAAACGCAGGAAACACCATATATTTT.

This chain connects TRBV30 to TRBJ2-1; 10 bases are a match to TRBD2. V shed 3 bases and J 6 bases; nucleotides not matched to a gene: 14. Germline V gives CDR1 GTSNPN, CDR2 SVGIG (reference sequence). The length of the CDR3 is 17 residues. The CDR3 is CAWSPKSPSGSTNEQFF. The DNA for the CDR3 is TGTGCCTGGAGCCCTAAGTCCCCTAGCGGGAGTACCAATGAGCAGTTCTTC.

V is TRBV2 and J is TRBJ2-3; 11 bases map to TRBD2. The CDR3 loop spans 15 amino acids. The germline CDR1 and CDR2 sequences are SNHLY and FYNNEI. The junction had 3 bases not matched to a gene; V was cut back by 4 bases and J by 3 bases. The CDR3 sequence is CASSALAGGTDTQYF. Written as DNA, the CDR3 is TGTGCCAGCAGTGCCCTAGCGGGGGGAACAGATACGCAGTATTTT. Filled out from reference TRBV2 and TRBJ2-3, the complete variable domain reads EPEVTQTPSHQVTQMGQEVILRCVPISNHLYFYWYRQILGQKVEFLVSFYNNEISEKSEIFDDQFSVERPDGSNFTLKIRSTKLEDSAMYFCASSALAGGTDTQYFGPGTRLTVL.

CDR3 nucleotide sequence: TGCGCCAGCAGCCAACTTGTTTTTCAGCCCCAGCATTTT. Translation: CASSQLVFQPQHF. The gene calls are TRBV4-3 and TRBJ1-5; D unclear. The ends were cut back, 2 bases at V and 6 bases at J, with 8 bases in the middle. CDR3 length: 13 amino acids. Germline CDR1 reads LGHNA; CDR2 reads YSLEER.

This clone was seen a few times. The chain joins TRBV30 to TRBJ1-2; tentative D call: TRBD1 (6 bases). This CDR3 region has 15 residues. CDR1 and CDR2 (germline): GTSNPN, SVGIG (reference sequence). V was cut by 1 base and J by 7 bases, with 19 bases left in between. CDR3 in amino acids: CAWSGSRGAPGGYTF. DNA of the CDR3: TGTGCCTGGAGTGGGTCTCGGGGGGCGCCGGGTGGCTACACCTTC.

The rearrangement joins TRBV3-1 (or the pseudogene TRBV3-2) to TRBJ2-1, with 8 bases lining up with TRBD2. The germline CDR1 and CDR2 sequences are LGHDT and YNNKEL (reference sequence). The CDR3 has 16 residues. The ends lost 3 bases at V and 0 bases at J; junction bases unmatched: 4. The CDR3 sequence is CASSHPGGLSYNEQFF. The CDR3 nucleotides read TGTGCCAGCAGCCATCCGGGAGGGCTCTCCTACAATGAGCAGTTCTTC.

The V call is TRBV5-5, the J call TRBJ1-2; no firm D call. This CDR3 spans 14 amino acids. Germline CDR1 reads SGHKS; CDR2 reads YYEKEE (reference sequence). Trimming cost V 1 base and J 5 bases, with 12 bases left between them. In nucleotides, the CDR3 is TGTGCCAGCAGCTTGTACGTAACCGGGTATGGCTACACCTTC. This sequence encodes CASSLYVTGYGYTF.

This chain links TRBV19 with TRBJ1-2; D call uncertain. This CDR3 has 14 amino acids. Germline values: CDR1 LNHDA, CDR2 SQIVND (reference sequence). V lost 0 bases and J lost 3, with 8 bases in between. CDR3 amino acids: CASSIDREDYGYTF. The DNA for the CDR3 is TGTGCCAGTAGTATAGATCGAGAAGACTATGGCTACACCTTC.

This chain links TRBV30 with TRBJ1-5; 8 positions match TRBD1. The V gene end was trimmed by 2 bases and the J gene end by 7 bases; junction bases not matched to a gene: 7. Germline CDR1 GTSNPN, CDR2 SVGIG (reference sequence). The CDR3 spans 14 residues. The CDR3 sequence is CAWSRPDRVQPQHF. The CDR3 bases are TGTGCCTGGAGTCGCCCGGACAGGGTACAGCCCCAGCATTTT.

The V call is TRBV28, the J call TRBJ2-7, with D hard to call. V was trimmed by 3 bases and J by 2 bases, leaving 8 bases between them. The CDR3 consists of 13 residues. Germline CDR1 MDHEN, CDR2 SYDVKM. The CDR3: CASSLVQTYEQYF. For the CDR3, the DNA is TGTGCCAGCAGTTTGGTACAGACCTACGAGCAGTACTTC.

The rearrangement links TRBV3-1 (or the pseudogene TRBV3-2) to TRBJ1-6; weak D call: TRBD1 (5 bases). CDR3 size: 12 residues. V lost 0 bases and J lost 18, with 12 bases in between. Per germline, CDR1 LGHDT and CDR2 YNNKEL (reference sequence). The CDR3 protein is CASSQDGAITHF. The DNA of the CDR3 is TGTGCCAGCAGCCAAGATGGGGCGATCACCCACTTT.

The chain combines TRBV6-2 or TRBV6-3 with TRBJ2-3, with D perhaps matching TRBD1 (5 bases). The germline CDR1 and CDR2 sequences are MNHEY and SVGEGT. Trimming pared 4 bases from V and 2 bases from J, leaving 19 bases between. The CDR3 has 17 amino acids. This CDR3 reads CASSSYYRPGYTDTQYF. CDR3 DNA: TGTGCCAGCAGTTCTTACTACAGGCCAGGGTACACAGATACGCAGTATTTT.